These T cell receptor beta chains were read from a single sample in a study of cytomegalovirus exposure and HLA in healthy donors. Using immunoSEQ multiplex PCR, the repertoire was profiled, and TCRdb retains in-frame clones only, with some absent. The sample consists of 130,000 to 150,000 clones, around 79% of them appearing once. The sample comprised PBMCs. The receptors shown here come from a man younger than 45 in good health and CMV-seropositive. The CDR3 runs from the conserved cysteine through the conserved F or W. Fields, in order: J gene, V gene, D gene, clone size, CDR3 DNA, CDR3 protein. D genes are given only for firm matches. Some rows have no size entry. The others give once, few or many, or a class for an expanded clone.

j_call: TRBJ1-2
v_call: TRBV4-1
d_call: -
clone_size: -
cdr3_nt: TGCGCCAGCAGCCAAACCCGGGACTACTATGGCTACACCTTC
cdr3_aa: CASSQTRDYYGYTF

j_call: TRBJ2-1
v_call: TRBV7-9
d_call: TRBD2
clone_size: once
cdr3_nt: TGTGCCAGCAGCTTAGGACTAGCGGGAGATGAGCAGTTCTTC
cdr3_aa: CASSLGLAGDEQFF

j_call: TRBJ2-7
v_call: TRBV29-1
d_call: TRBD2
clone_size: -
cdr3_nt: TGCAGCGTGACTAGCACAACCTACGAGCAGTACTTC
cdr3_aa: CSVTSTTYEQYF

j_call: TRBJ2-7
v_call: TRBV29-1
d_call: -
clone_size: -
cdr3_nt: TGCAGCGTTACAGCGTTAGAGGGATCCTACGAGCAGTACTTC
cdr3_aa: CSVTALEGSYEQYF

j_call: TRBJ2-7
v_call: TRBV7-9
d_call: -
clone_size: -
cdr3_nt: TGTGCCAGCAGCTTCCAGGATTATTACGAGCAGTACTTC
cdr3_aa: CASSFQDYYEQYF

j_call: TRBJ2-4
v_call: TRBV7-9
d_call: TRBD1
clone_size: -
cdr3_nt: TGTTCCAGCAGCTTAGTGTTTGCAGGGGGAAACATTCAGTACTTC
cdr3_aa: CSSSLVFAGGNIQYF

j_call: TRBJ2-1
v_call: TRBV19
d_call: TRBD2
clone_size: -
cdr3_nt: TGTGCCAGTAGTATAGATACTAGCGGGAACAATGAGCAGTTCTTC
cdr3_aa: CASSIDTSGNNEQFF

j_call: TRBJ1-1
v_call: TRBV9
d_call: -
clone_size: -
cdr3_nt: TGTGCCAGCAGCGTAGCCGGAAACAGGGAAGCTTTCTTT
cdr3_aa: CASSVAGNREAFF

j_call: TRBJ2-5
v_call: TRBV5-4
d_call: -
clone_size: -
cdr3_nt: TGTGCCAGCAGGTTAGGGGCTGAGACCCAGTACTTC
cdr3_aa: CASRLGAETQYF

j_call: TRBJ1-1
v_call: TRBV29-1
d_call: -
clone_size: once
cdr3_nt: TGCAGCGCGGGCCTCCAGGGTTACACTGAAGCTTTCTTT
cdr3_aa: CSAGLQGYTEAFF

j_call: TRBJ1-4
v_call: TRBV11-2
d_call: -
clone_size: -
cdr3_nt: TGTGCCAGCAGCTCACCGGGTAATGAAAAACTGTTTTTT
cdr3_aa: CASSSPGNEKLFF

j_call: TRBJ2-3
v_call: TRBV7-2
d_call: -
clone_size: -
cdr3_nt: TGTGCCAGCAGCCCCCGGAGGGCAGATACGCAGTATTTT
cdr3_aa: CASSPRRADTQYF

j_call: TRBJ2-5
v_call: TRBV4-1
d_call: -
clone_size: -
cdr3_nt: TGCGCCAGCAGCGCACAGGGACCCCGGGAGACCCAGTACTTC
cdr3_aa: CASSAQGPRETQYF

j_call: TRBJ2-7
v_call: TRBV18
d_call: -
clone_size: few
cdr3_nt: TGTGCCAGCTCACCCTCCAGTGACAACTACGAGCAGTACTTC
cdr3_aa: CASSPSSDNYEQYF

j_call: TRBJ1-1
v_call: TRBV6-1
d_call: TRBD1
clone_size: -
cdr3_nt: TGTGCCAGCAGAGAACCGGGACAGGGTTACCCTGAAGCTTTCTTT
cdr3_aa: CASREPGQGYPEAFF

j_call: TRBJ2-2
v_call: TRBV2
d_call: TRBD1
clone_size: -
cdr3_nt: TGTGCCAGCACCAGAACAGGGGGCGGCACCGGGGAGCTGTTTTTT
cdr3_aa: CASTRTGGGTGELFF

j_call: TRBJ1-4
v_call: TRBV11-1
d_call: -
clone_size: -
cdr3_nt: TGTGCCAGCAGCCTACAGGGCCGAGGCAGTGAAAAACTGTTTTTT
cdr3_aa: CASSLQGRGSEKLFF

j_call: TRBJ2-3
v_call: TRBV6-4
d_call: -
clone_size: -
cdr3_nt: TGTGCCAGCAGTGACGGGGGGGCCGGGAGAGGTGCAGATACGCAGTATTTT
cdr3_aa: CASSDGGAGRGADTQYF

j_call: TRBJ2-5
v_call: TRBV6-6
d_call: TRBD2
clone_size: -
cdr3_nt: TGTGCCAGCAGTTACACTGGACTAGCGGAAGAGACCCAGTACTTC
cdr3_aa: CASSYTGLAEETQYF

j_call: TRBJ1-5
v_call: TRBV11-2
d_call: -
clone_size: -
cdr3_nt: TGTGCCAGCAGCTTGGACAGATATCAGCCCCAGCATTTT
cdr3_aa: CASSLDRYQPQHF

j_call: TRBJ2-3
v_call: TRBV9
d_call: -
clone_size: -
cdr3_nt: TGTGCCACCTCCCGGGGGGCCTCGAAAGATACGCAGTATTTT
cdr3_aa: CATSRGASKDTQYF

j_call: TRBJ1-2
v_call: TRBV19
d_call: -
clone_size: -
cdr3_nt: TGTGCCAGTAGACCCCCGTCGGACACCTATGGCTACACCTTC
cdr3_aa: CASRPPSDTYGYTF

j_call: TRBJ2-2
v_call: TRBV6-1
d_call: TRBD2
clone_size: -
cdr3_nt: TGTGCCAGCAGTGAAGCGGGTGGGATAGCGGGAGAGATCGGGGAGCTGTTTTTT
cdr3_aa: CASSEAGGIAGEIGELFF

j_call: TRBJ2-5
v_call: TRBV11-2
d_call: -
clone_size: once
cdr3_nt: TGTGCCAGCAGCTTAACGGCAGGGGAGGAGACCCAGTACTTC
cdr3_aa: CASSLTAGEETQYF

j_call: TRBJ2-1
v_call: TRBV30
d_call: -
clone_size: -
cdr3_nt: TGTGCCTGGAGTAGGTGGGAGCGTTCCTACAATGAGCAGTTCTTC
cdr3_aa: CAWSRWERSYNEQFF

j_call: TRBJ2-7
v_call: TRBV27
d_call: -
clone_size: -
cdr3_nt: TGTGCCAGCAGTTTATCGGCCAGTACCAGCTACGAGCAGTACTTC
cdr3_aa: CASSLSASTSYEQYF

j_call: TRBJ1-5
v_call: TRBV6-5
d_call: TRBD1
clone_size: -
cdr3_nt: TGTGCCAGCAGAACCGACAGGGGAGGCAATCAGCCCCAGCATTTT
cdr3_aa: CASRTDRGGNQPQHF

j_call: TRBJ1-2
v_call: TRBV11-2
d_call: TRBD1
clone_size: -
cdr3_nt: TGTGCCAGCAGCTTGCGGACAGGGGGCTTTAACTATGGCTACACCTTC
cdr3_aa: CASSLRTGGFNYGYTF

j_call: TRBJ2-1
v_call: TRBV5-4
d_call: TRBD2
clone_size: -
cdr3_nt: TGTGCCAGCAGCTTGGTGCGGGAGGGGAATGAGCAGTTCTTC
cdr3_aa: CASSLVREGNEQFF

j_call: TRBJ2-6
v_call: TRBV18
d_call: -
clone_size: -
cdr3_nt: TGTGCCAGCTCGCTGACAGCGCTTCTCCTCTCTGGGGCCAACGTCCTGACTTTC
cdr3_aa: CASSLTALLLSGANVLTF

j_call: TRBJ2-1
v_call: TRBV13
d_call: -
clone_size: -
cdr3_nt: TGTGCCAGCAGCCCACTAGCATTCTACAATGAGCAGTTCTTC
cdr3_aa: CASSPLAFYNEQFF

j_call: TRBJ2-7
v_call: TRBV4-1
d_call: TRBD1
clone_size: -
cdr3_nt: TGCGCCAGCAGCCAGCCGGGACAGGGGGACGAGCAGTACTTC
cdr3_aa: CASSQPGQGDEQYF

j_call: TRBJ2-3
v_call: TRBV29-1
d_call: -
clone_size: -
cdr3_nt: TGCAGCGTTGAAGTAGAAGCGGGTCGGAGAGATACGCAGTATTTT
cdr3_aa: CSVEVEAGRRDTQYF

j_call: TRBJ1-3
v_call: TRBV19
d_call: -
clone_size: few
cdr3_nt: TGTGCCAGTAGCCGCGGGGCCAGGGAGGGAAACACCATATATTTT
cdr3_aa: CASSRGAREGNTIYF

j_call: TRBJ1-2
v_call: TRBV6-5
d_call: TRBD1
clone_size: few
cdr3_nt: TGTGCCAGCAGACCATCGGACAGGGGGCCGCGTGGCTACACCTTC
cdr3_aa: CASRPSDRGPRGYTF

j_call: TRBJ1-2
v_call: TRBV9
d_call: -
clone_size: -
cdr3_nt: TGTGCCAGCAGCGCCCGGGGGACGGGGTATGGCTACACCTTC
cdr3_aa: CASSARGTGYGYTF

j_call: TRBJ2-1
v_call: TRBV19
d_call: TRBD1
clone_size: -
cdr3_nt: TGTGCCAGTAGTATAGGAGGGGGCATCGATGAGCAGTTCTTC
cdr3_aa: CASSIGGGIDEQFF

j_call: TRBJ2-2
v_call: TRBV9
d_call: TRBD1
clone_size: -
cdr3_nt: TGTGCCAGCAGCGCAATGTGGACAGGGGACACCGGGGAGCTGTTTTTT
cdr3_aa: CASSAMWTGDTGELFF

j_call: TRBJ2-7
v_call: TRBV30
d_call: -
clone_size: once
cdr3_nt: TGTGCCTGGAGGAGGAGGGACAGCTCCTACGAGCAGTACTTC
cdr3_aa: CAWRRRDSSYEQYF

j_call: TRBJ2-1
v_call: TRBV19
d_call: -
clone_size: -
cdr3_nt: TGTGCCAGTAGCTTCAGGGGAGCCTACAATGAGCAGTTCTTC
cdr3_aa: CASSFRGAYNEQFF

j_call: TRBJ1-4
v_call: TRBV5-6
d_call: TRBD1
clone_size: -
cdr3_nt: TGTGCCAGCAGCCTCCAGACAGGGAGTGAAAAACTGTTTTTT
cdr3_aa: CASSLQTGSEKLFF

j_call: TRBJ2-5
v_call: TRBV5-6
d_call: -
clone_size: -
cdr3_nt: TGTGCCAGCAGCTTGGTCCGCCCAGGGCAATTAGAGACCCAGTACTTC
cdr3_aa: CASSLVRPGQLETQYF

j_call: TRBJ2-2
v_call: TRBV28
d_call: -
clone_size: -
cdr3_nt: TGTGCCAGCATGAGGGACACGAACACCGGGGAGCTGTTTTTT
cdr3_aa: CASMRDTNTGELFF

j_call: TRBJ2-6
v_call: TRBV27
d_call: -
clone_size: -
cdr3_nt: TGTGCCAGCAGCAGCTCTGGGGCCAACGTCCTGACTTTC
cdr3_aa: CASSSSGANVLTF